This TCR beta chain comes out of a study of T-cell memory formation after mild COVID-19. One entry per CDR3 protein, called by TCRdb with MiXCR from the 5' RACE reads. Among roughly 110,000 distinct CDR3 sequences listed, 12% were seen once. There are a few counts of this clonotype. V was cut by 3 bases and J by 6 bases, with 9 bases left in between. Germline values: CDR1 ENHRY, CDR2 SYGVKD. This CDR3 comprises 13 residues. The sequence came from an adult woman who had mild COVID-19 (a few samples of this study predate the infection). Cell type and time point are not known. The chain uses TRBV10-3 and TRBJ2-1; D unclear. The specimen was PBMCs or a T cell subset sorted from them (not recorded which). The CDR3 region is CAISDLTGNEQFF. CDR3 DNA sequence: TGTGCCATCAGTGATTTAACGGGCAATGAGCAGTTCTTC.